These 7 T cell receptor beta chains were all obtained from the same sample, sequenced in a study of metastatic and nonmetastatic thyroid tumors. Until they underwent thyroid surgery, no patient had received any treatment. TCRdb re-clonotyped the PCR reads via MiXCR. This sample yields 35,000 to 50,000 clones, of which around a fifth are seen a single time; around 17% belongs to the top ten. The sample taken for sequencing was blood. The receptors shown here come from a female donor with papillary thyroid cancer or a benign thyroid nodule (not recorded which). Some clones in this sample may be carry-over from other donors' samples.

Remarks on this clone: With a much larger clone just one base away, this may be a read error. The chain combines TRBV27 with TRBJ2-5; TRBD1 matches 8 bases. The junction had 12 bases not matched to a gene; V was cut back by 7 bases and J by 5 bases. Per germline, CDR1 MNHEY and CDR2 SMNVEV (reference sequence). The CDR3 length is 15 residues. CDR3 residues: CASNYQGAGVETQYF. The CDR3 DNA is TGTGCCAGCAATTACCAGGGGGCTGGTGTGGAGACCCAGTACTTC.

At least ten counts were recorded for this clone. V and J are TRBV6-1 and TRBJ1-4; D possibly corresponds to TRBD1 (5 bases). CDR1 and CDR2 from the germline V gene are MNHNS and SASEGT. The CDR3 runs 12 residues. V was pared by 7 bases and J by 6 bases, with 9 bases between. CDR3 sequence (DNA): TGTGCCAGCACTCAGGGCCATGAAAAACTGTTTTTT. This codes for CASTQGHEKLFF.

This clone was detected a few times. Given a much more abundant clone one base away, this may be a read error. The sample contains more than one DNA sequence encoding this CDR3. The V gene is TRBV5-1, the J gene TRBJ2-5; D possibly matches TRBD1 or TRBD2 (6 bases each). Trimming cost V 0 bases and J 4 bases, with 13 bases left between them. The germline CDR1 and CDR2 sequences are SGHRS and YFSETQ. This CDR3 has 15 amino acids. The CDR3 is CASSLGPGAGETQYF. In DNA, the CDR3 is TGCGCCAGCAGCTTGGGACCGGGGGCGGGAGAGACCCAGTACTTC.

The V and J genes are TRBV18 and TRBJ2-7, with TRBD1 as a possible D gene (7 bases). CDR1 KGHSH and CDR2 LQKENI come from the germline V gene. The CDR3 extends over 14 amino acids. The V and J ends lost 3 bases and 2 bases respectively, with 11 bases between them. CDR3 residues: CASSPFRGAYEQYF. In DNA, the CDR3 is TGTGCCAGCTCACCGTTCAGGGGGGCCTACGAGCAGTACTTC.

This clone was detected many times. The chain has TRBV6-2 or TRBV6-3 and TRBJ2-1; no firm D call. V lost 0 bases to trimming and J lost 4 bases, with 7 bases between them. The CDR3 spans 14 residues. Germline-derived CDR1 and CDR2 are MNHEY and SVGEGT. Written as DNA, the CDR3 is TGTGCCAGCAGTTACTCGGTCGAGTACAATGAGCAGTTCTTC. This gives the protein CASSYSVEYNEQFF.

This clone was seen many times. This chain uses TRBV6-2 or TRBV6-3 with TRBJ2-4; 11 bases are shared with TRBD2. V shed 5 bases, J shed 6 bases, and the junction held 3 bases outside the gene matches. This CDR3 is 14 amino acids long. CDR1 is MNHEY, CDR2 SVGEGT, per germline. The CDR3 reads CASSPLAGGNIQYF. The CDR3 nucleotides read TGTGCCAGCAGTCCCCTAGCGGGAGGAAACATTCAGTACTTC.

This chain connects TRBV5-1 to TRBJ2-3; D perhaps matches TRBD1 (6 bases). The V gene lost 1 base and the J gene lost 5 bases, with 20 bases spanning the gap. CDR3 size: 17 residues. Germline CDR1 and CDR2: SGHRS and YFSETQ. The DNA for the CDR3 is TGCGCCAGCAGCTTGAGGGCCTCCTGGACAGCGGAAGATACGCAGTATTTT. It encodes CASSLRASWTAEDTQYF.